A single T cell receptor beta chain is shown here with its context. Its antigen is undetermined. At one of its ends the junction is not consistent with the germline gene, which may arise from a read error. The CDR3 is 14 residues long. CDR1 and CDR2 (germline): LNHDA, SQIVND (reference sequence). The data were produced by immunoSEQ multiplex PCR, yet TCRdb's version contains in-frame clones alone and is incomplete. The sample contains tens of thousands of clones, around 90% of which appear only once. The entry originates in a study of lymphopenia after photon versus proton radiotherapy. Findings of the study overall: Under photons, naive T cells and diversity fell while effector/memory populations rose. Post-nadir TCR diversity decline inversely tracked overall survival among those who died.

This receptor was taken from a man aged 55 to 70 with cholangiocarcinoma. Sequenced here: peripheral blood, sampled from a patient treated with photon-based radiotherapy. V usage is TRBV19 and J usage is TRBJ1-5; D gene ambiguous. In nucleotides, the CDR3 is TGTGCAAGTAAATGGCAGGAGAGCAATCAGCCCCAGCATTTT. Protein: CASKWQESNQPQHF.